This TCR beta chain was found in a study of response to subunit inactivated influenza vaccine. Study results and limitations: Every seasonal influenza vaccination brings in few new T cells, the authors suggested.

This clonotype occurred a few times. The antigen is not known. A single record per CDR3 protein comes from TCRdb applying MiXCR to the RT-PCR reads. This sample has around 580,000 distinct CDR3 sequences, with 12% found just once. V was cut by 5 bases and J by 1 base, with 11 bases left in between. The CDR3 is 14 amino acids. CDR1 is MNHEY and CDR2 is SVGAGI in the germline V gene. This specimen was PBMCs from blood, taken on the day of vaccination. This chain uses TRBV6-5 with TRBJ1-1; D not certain. This sequence originates from a man aged 45-60 years who received an inactivated influenza vaccine. In nucleotides, the CDR3 is TGTGCCAGCAGTGCTCGAGGTGAGAACACTGAAGCTTTCTTT. Protein: CASSARGENTEAFF.